The 32 T cell receptor beta chains listed next were all sequenced from one sample in a study of T-cell memory formation after mild COVID-19. Via MiXCR, TCRdb re-called the 5' RACE reads, giving one row per CDR3 protein. This sample has approximately 300,000 distinct CDR3 sequences, with approximately 16% found just once. Sequenced material: PBMCs or a T cell subset sorted from them (not recorded which). The receptors stem from a man between 18 and 29 years old who had mild COVID-19 (a few samples of this study predate the infection). Cell type and time point are not known.

This clonotype came up many times. The V call is TRBV12-3 or TRBV12-4, the J call TRBJ2-7; 7 positions agree with TRBD2. With 4 bases clipped from V and 6 bases from J, the junction kept 6 bases outside the gene matches. The CDR3 length is 13 residues. The CDR3 is CASSSLAALEQYF. Here the CDR3 DNA reads TGTGCCAGCAGTTCGCTAGCGGCTCTCGAGCAGTACTTC.

This clonotype was counted a few times. The chain employs TRBV2 and TRBJ2-6; TRBD1 matches 7 bases. V lost 7 bases to trimming and J lost 0 bases; unmatched junction nucleotides: 12. This CDR3 has 18 amino acids. The germline V gene has CDR1 SNHLY and CDR2 FYNNEI. The CDR3 protein is CASKSRDSSISGANVLTF. CDR3 DNA: TGTGCCAGCAAGTCTAGGGACAGTAGTATCTCTGGGGCCAACGTCCTGACTTTC.

This clonotype came up a few times. The rearrangement joins TRBV12-3 or TRBV12-4 to TRBJ2-7; perhaps D is TRBD1 or TRBD2 (5 bases each). CDR3 length: 14 residues. V dropped 5 bases and J dropped 0 bases, with 11 bases sitting between them. The CDR3: CASSVGPHSYEQYF. The CDR3 nucleotides are TGTGCCAGCAGTGTGGGACCGCACTCCTACGAGCAGTACTTC.

This clonotype has more than one count but fewer than ten. V usage is TRBV6-2 or TRBV6-3 and J usage is TRBJ2-7; D gene unclear. V was pared by 5 bases and J by 4 bases, with 9 bases between. The CDR3 extends over 12 amino acids. Germline V lookup: CDR1 MNHEY, CDR2 SVGEGT. This CDR3 reads CASSRIPYEQYV. The CDR3 nucleotides are TGTGCCAGCAGTCGAATTCCTTACGAGCAGTACGTC.

V is TRBV2 and J is TRBJ2-7; D is uncertain. V dropped 0 bases and J dropped 0 bases, with 9 bases sitting between them. This CDR3 spans 15 amino acids. Germline CDR1 SNHLY, CDR2 FYNNEI. The CDR3 sequence is CASSEAPVSSYEQYF. CDR3 nucleotide sequence: TGTGCCAGCAGTGAAGCCCCAGTTAGCTCCTACGAGCAGTACTTC.

This chain links TRBV12-3 or TRBV12-4 with TRBJ1-2, with D possibly TRBD1 on 5 matching bases. The V end was cut by 5 bases, the J end by 6 bases, with 7 bases between. The CDR3 runs to 11 residues. The CDR3 DNA follows: TGTGCCAGCAGTACAGGTCATGGCTACACCTTC. It codes for CASSTGHGYTF.

The J gene is TRBJ2-5, the V gene TRBV29-1; TRBD2 aligns across 7 bases. The CDR3 is made up of 13 amino acids. Unmatched junction bases numbered 7, after V lost 6 bases and J lost 3 bases. Germline V gene lookup returns CDR1 SQVTM and CDR2 ANQGSEA. The CDR3 protein is CSVPTGRKETQYF. The CDR3 nucleotides are TGCAGCGTCCCTACCGGGAGGAAAGAGACCCAGTACTTC.

This clonotype was seen a handful of times. The chain carries TRBV15 and TRBJ2-5; possibly TRBD2 for D (5 bases). Germline V CDR1 and CDR2: LNHNV, YYDKDF (reference sequence). V was clipped by 4 bases and J by 2 bases, with 14 bases between them. The CDR3 contains 15 residues. The CDR3 region is CATSTLDGGQETQYF. The DNA of the CDR3 is TGTGCCACCAGCACCCTGGATGGCGGGCAAGAGACCCAGTACTTC.

This clonotype was counted a few times. J is TRBJ1-2 and V is TRBV6-5, with TRBD1 matching 7 bases. CDR3 length equals 14 residues. Germline values: CDR1 MNHEY, CDR2 SVGAGI. Trimming took 4 bases from V and 4 from J; bases not matched to a gene: 6. For the CDR3, the DNA is TGTGCCAGCAGTTCTGCGACAGGGCTCTATGGCTACACCTTC. Translation: CASSSATGLYGYTF.

This clonotype was seen more than once but under ten times. The J gene is TRBJ1-5, the V gene TRBV7-6; TRBD1 is a possible D gene (6 bases). Looked up from germline, CDR1 is SGHVS and CDR2 is FNYEAQ. V was shortened by 3 bases and J by 0 bases, with 12 bases between the two germline ends. This CDR3 comprises 16 residues. The CDR3 DNA is TGTGCCAGCAGCTTGGGTGACAGGTATAGCAATCAGCCCCAGCATTTT. Translating it yields CASSLGDRYSNQPQHF.

The chain joins TRBV3-1 to TRBJ2-5; D is unresolved. Deletions cut 8 bases from V and 5 bases from J, with 12 bases between. The CDR3 extends over 12 amino acids. Germline CDR1 LGHDT, CDR2 YNNKEL (reference sequence). CDR3 in amino acids: CASGVLGETQYF. The CDR3 coding sequence is TGTGCCAGCGGCGTCTTAGGGGAGACCCAGTACTTC.

The rearrangement uses TRBV7-9 and TRBJ1-1, with D unclear. The V gene lost 5 bases and the J gene lost 6 bases, with 10 bases spanning the gap. The germline V gene encodes CDR1 SEHNR and CDR2 FQNEAQ (reference sequence). The CDR3 contains 12 residues. The CDR3 sequence is CASSPAVPEAFF. The CDR3 bases are TGTGCCAGCAGCCCGGCGGTTCCTGAAGCTTTCTTT.

This clonotype was seen only a few times. V and J are TRBV29-1 and TRBJ1-5, with TRBD1 matching 7 bases. CDR3 length: 14 amino acids. V gave up 5 bases and J gave up 1 base; unmatched junction bases: 5. Germline CDR1 is SQVTM and CDR2 is ANQGSEA. CDR3 coding DNA: TGCAGCGTTAGGGACAGTGTGAGCAATCAGCCCCAGCATTTT. This sequence encodes CSVRDSVSNQPQHF. Supplemented by reference TRBV29-1 and TRBJ1-5, the full variable domain reads SAVISQKPSRDICQRGTSLTIQCQVDSQVTMMFWYRQQPGQSLTLIATANQGSEATYESGFVIDKFPISRPNLTFSTLTVSNMSPEDSSIYLCSVRDSVSNQPQHFGDGTRLSIL.

This chain uses TRBV2 with TRBJ2-7; D is unresolved. This CDR3 is built from 14 residues. Germline loops: CDR1 SNHLY, CDR2 FYNNEI. V lost 1 base to trimming and J lost 4 bases, with 11 bases between them. CDR3 in DNA: TGTGCCAGCAGTGAAGGAGGATGGCAGTACGAGCAGTACTTC. Residues: CASSEGGWQYEQYF.

The CDR3: CASSAYRTGNTGELFF. Written as DNA, the CDR3 is TGTGCCAGCAGTGCCTACCGGACAGGGAACACCGGGGAGCTGTTTTTT. The chain recombines TRBV2 with TRBJ2-2, with TRBD1 identical over 7 bases. V lost 4 bases to trimming and J lost 1 base; unmatched junction nucleotides: 6. The germline CDR1 and CDR2 sequences are SNHLY and FYNNEI. This CDR3 spans 16 amino acids.

This clonotype was counted a few times. The chain carries TRBV20-1 and TRBJ2-5, with D maybe TRBD2 (6 bases). This CDR3 spans 16 amino acids. Looked up from germline, CDR1 is DFQATT and CDR2 is SNEGSKA (reference sequence). The V end lost 0 bases, the J end lost 7 bases, and 21 bases lay between the germline ends. CDR3: CSARDPRQMGAGTQYF. As DNA, the CDR3 is TGCAGTGCTAGAGACCCCCGACAGATGGGAGCGGGGACCCAGTACTTC.

The chain uses TRBV12-3 or TRBV12-4 and TRBJ1-1, with D possibly being TRBD1 (5 bases). This CDR3 is built from 14 residues. Trimming shortened V by 6 bases and J by 5 bases, and 16 bases separated the two germline ends. CDR3 sequence: CASSLRASITEAFF. For the CDR3, the DNA is TGTGCCAGCAGCCTCAGGGCTAGTATTACTGAAGCTTTCTTT.

A few counts support this clonotype. The rearrangement links TRBV7-8 to TRBJ2-1, with D perhaps matching TRBD1 (5 bases). CDR1 is SGHVS, CDR2 FQNEAQ, per germline. The CDR3 has 16 residues. The germline V and J ends were trimmed by 3 bases and 7 bases, with 19 bases remaining between them. CDR3 amino acids: CASSFSREKSVNEQFF. The CDR3 DNA sequence: TGTGCCAGCAGCTTCAGCAGGGAAAAATCGGTAAATGAGCAGTTCTTC.

This clonotype was seen only a few times. The J gene is TRBJ2-7, the V gene TRBV5-1; TRBD1 matches 8 bases. The V segment lost 4 bases and the J segment 3 bases; nucleotides outside the gene matches: 12. The CDR3 is made up of 16 amino acids. Germline CDR1 SGHRS, CDR2 YFSETQ. The CDR3 loop reads CASSARYGTGSYEQYF. CDR3 DNA sequence: TGCGCCAGCAGCGCCCGATATGGGACAGGCAGCTACGAGCAGTACTTC.

This chain connects TRBV5-1 to TRBJ1-1, with D possibly TRBD1 on 6 matching bases. This CDR3 comprises 13 residues. CDR1 and CDR2 from the germline V gene are SGHRS and YFSETQ. V lost 7 bases, J lost 3 bases, and 13 bases lay in between. CDR3: CASAADSYTEAFF. The CDR3 nucleotides read TGCGCCAGCGCGGCGGACAGCTACACTGAAGCTTTCTTT.

This chain uses TRBV16 with TRBJ2-1; TRBD2 is a possible D gene (6 bases). The germline CDR1 and CDR2 sequences are KGHSY and FQNENV. The CDR3 totals 14 residues. With 0 bases removed from V and 4 bases from J, the gap between germline ends came to 7 bases. CDR3 loop: CASSQSGGYNEQFF. The CDR3 DNA is TGTGCCAGCAGCCAATCAGGAGGGTACAATGAGCAGTTCTTC.

There are many counts of this clonotype. The chain combines TRBV11-2 with TRBJ2-5; D is possibly TRBD2 (5 bases). Germline-derived CDR1 and CDR2 are SGHAT and FQNNGV. With 0 bases removed from V and 7 bases from J, the gap between germline ends came to 6 bases. This CDR3 is 12 amino acids long. The CDR3, as DNA: TGTGCCAGCAGCTTAGATCGGGGGACCCAGTACTTC. Translated: CASSLDRGTQYF. The full variable domain, in which reference TRBV11-2 and TRBJ2-5 provide the parts outside the CDR3, is EAGVAQSPRYKIIEKRQSVAFWCNPISGHATLYWYQQILGQGPKLLIQFQNNGVVDDSQLPKDRFSAERLKGVDSTLKIQPAKLEDSAVYLCASSLDRGTQYFGPGTRLLVL.

The chain combines TRBV4-2 with TRBJ1-1, with D perhaps matching TRBD1 (5 bases). CDR3 length: 15 residues. CDR1 LGHNA and CDR2 YNFKEQ come from the germline V gene. V lost 0 bases, J lost 1 base, and 9 bases lay in between. This chain's CDR3 is CASSQEGPRNTEAFF. The CDR3 DNA follows: TGTGCCAGCAGCCAAGAGGGGCCAAGGAACACTGAAGCTTTCTTT.

The sample holds a few counts of this clonotype. The chain joins TRBV4-2 to TRBJ2-1, with 10 bases that match TRBD2. The V gene end was trimmed by 4 bases and the J gene end by 7 bases; junction bases not matched to a gene: 10. The V gene's germline CDR1 is LGHNA and CDR2 YNFKEQ. The CDR3 has 16 residues. CDR3 in amino acids: CASSPSASGGENEQFF. Here the CDR3 DNA reads TGTGCCAGCAGCCCGTCAGCCAGCGGGGGGGAGAATGAGCAGTTCTTC.

Only a few counts were recorded for this clonotype. The rearrangement joins TRBV14 to TRBJ2-2; TRBD2 is a possible D gene (7 bases). CDR3 size: 15 residues. The V end was cut by 1 base, the J end by 4 bases, with 10 bases between. Germline V CDR1 and CDR2: SGHDN, FVKESK. The chain's CDR3 is CASSQVRGATGELFF. CDR3 bases: TGTGCCAGCAGCCAAGTCCGGGGGGCCACCGGGGAGCTGTTTTTT.

The sample holds a few counts of this clonotype. The J gene is TRBJ2-1, the V gene TRBV7-8; D is uncertain. CDR3 length equals 15 residues. V was pared by 4 bases and J by 0 bases, with 10 bases between. Per the germline V gene, CDR1 is SGHVS and CDR2 is FQNEAQ. CDR3: CASSSKLLSYNEQFF. The CDR3, as DNA: TGTGCCAGCAGCTCAAAACTACTCTCCTACAATGAGCAGTTCTTC.

This clonotype has only a few counts. The V call is TRBV12-3 or TRBV12-4, the J call TRBJ2-4, with D perhaps TRBD1 (5 bases). Trimming cost V 6 bases and J 4 bases, with 16 bases left between them. This CDR3 region has 15 residues. CDR3 sequence: CASRQTMGPKNIQYF. In DNA form, the CDR3 reads TGTGCCAGCAGGCAGACCATGGGGCCAAAAAACATTCAGTACTTC.

This clonotype was observed a handful of times. The genes are TRBV6-2 or TRBV6-3 and TRBJ2-7, with TRBD1 matching over 9 bases. V shed 5 bases, J shed 0 bases, and the junction held 14 bases outside the gene matches. The CDR3 covers 18 residues. Germline V lookup: CDR1 MNHEY, CDR2 SVGEGT. CDR3 DNA: TGTGCCAGCAGTCATACTTTCTTGGACAGGGGAAACTCCTACGAGCAGTACTTC. Residues: CASSHTFLDRGNSYEQYF.

This clonotype was seen at least ten times. The gene calls are TRBV20-1 and TRBJ1-1; D perhaps matches TRBD1 (5 bases). The CDR3 is 12 amino acids. Germline CDR1 is DFQATT and CDR2 is SNEGSKA (reference sequence). The ends were cut back, 5 bases at V and 2 bases at J, with 9 bases in the middle. CDR3 DNA sequence: TGCAGTGCTTTGGGGCCTAACACTGAAGCTTTCTTT. Its protein is CSALGPNTEAFF.

This clonotype was observed a few times. V and J are TRBV7-9 and TRBJ1-6; D gene ambiguous. Trimming shortened V by 7 bases and J by 6 bases, and 10 bases separated the two germline ends. CDR1 is SEHNR, CDR2 FQNEAQ, per germline (reference sequence). The CDR3 loop spans 13 amino acids. CDR3 in amino acids: CASKDRPNSPLHF. The CDR3 DNA reads TGTGCCAGCAAAGATAGGCCTAATTCACCCCTCCACTTT.

This chain connects TRBV27 to TRBJ1-5; tentatively, D is TRBD1 (5 bases). The germline V gene has CDR1 MNHEY and CDR2 SMNVEV (reference sequence). CDR3 size: 18 residues. Trimming cost V 5 bases and J 5 bases, with 25 bases left between them. The chain's CDR3 is CASSPMVKVPGGDQPQHF. In nucleotides, the CDR3 is TGTGCCAGCAGTCCGATGGTTAAGGTTCCGGGAGGGGATCAGCCCCAGCATTTT.

V usage is TRBV4-1 and J usage is TRBJ2-1; either TRBD1 or TRBD2 may supply D (6 bases each). Germline V CDR1 and CDR2: MGHRA, YSYEKL. The CDR3 covers 16 residues. V gave up 3 bases and J gave up 8 bases, with 20 bases separating them. CDR3 in amino acids: CASSQIGGTRGHEQFF. The CDR3 DNA reads as TGCGCCAGCAGCCAGATTGGGGGTACTCGGGGGCATGAGCAGTTCTTC.